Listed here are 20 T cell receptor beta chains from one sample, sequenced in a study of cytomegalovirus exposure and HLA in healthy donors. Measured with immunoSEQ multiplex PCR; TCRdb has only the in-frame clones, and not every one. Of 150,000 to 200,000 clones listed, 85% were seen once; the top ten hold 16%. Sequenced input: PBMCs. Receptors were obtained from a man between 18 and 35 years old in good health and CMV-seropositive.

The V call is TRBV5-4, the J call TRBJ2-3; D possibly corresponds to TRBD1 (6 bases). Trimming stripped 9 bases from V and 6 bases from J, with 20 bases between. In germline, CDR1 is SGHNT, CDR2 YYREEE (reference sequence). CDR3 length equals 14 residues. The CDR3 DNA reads TGTGCCACCCAAGAAGGCGGTCAGGGGGATACGCAGTATTTT. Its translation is CATQEGGQGDTQYF.

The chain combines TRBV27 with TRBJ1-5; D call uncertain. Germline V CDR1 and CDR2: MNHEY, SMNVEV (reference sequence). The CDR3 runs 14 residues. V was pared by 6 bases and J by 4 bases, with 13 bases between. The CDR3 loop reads CASSPGFSNQPQHF. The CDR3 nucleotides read TGTGCCAGCAGCCCCGGGTTCTCTAATCAGCCCCAGCATTTT.

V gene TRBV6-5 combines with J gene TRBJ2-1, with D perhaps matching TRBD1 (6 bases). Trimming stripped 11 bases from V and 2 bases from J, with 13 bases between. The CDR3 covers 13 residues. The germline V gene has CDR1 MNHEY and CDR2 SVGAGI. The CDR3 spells CASGGGPYNEQFF. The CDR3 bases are TGTGCCTCTGGGGGCGGTCCCTACAATGAGCAGTTCTTC.

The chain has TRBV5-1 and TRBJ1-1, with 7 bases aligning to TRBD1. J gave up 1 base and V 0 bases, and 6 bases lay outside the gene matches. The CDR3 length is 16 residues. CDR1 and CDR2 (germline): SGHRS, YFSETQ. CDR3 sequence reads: CASSLGQGEWNTEAFF. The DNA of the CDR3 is TGCGCCAGCAGCTTGGGACAGGGTGAATGGAACACTGAAGCTTTCTTT. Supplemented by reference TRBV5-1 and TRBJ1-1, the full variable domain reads KAGVTQTPRYLIKTRGQQVTLSCSPISGHRSVSWYQQTPGQGLQFLFEYFSETQRNKGNFPGRFSGRQFSNSRSEMNVSTLELGDSALYLCASSLGQGEWNTEAFFGQGTRLTVV.

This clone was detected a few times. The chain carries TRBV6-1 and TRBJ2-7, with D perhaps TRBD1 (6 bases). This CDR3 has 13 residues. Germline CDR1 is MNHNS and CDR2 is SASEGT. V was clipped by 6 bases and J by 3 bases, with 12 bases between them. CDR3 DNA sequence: TGTGCCAGCAGCCTCCGGGACAACTACGAGCAGTACTTC. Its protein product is CASSLRDNYEQYF.

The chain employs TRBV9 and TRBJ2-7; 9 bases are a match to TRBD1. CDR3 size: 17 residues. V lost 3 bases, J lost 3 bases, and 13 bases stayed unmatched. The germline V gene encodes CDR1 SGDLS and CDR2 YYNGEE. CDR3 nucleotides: TGTGCCAGCAGCGAGGCCCCAGACAGGGGGGGTATCTACGAGCAGTACTTC. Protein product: CASSEAPDRGGIYEQYF.

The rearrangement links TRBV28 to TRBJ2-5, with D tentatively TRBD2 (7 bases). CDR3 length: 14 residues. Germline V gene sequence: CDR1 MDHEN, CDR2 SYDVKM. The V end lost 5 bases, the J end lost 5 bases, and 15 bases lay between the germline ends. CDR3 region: CASSRRTRGETQYF. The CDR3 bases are TGTGCCAGCAGTAGGAGGACTAGGGGGGAGACCCAGTACTTC.

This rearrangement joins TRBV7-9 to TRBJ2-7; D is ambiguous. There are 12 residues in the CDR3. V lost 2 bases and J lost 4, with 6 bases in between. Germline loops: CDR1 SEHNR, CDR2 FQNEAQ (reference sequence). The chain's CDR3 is CASSLSGYEQYF. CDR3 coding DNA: TGTGCCAGCAGCTTATCGGGTTACGAGCAGTACTTC.

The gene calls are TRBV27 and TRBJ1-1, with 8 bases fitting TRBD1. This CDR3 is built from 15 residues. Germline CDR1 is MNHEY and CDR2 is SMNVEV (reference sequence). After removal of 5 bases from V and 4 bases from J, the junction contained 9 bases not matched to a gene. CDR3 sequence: CASSPRTGRVTEAFF. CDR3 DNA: TGTGCCAGCAGTCCACGGACAGGGCGGGTCACTGAAGCTTTCTTT.

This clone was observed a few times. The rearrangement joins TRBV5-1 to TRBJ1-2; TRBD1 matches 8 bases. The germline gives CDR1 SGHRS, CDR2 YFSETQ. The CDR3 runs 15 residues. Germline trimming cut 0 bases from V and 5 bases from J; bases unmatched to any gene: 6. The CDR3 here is CASSLVSGQEYGYTF. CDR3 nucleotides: TGCGCCAGCAGCTTGGTATCGGGACAGGAGTATGGCTACACCTTC.

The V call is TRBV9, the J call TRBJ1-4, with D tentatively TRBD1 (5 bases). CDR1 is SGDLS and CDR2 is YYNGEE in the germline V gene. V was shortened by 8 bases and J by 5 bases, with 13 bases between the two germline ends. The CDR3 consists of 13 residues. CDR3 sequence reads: CASSQGLNEKLFF. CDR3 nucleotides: TGTGCCAGTTCTCAGGGCTTGAATGAAAAACTGTTTTTT.

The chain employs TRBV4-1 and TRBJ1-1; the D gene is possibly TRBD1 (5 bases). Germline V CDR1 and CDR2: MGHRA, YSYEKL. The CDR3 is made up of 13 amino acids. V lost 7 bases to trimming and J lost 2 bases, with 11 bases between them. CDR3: CASTLGGNTEAFF. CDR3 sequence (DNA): TGCGCCAGCACCCTGGGGGGTAACACTGAAGCTTTCTTT.

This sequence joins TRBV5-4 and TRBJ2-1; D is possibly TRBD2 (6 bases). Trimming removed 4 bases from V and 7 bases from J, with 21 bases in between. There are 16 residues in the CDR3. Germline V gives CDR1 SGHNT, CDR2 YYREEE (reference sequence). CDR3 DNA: TGTGCCAGCAGCATGCCACCACTAGCTACTGAGAATGAGCAGTTCTTC. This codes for CASSMPPLATENEQFF.

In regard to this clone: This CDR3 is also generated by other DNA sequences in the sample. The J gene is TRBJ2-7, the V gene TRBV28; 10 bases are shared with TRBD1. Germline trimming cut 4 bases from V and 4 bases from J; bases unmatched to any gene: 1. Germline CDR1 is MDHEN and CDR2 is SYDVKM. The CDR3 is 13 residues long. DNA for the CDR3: TGTGCCAGCAGTTCGGGACAGGGGTACGAGCAGTACTTC. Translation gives CASSSGQGYEQYF.

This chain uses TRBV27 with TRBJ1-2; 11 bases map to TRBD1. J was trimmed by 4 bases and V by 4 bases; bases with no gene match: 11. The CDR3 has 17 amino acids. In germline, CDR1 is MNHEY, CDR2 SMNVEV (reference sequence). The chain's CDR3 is CASSWGTGGPTSYGYTF. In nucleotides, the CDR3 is TGTGCCAGCAGTTGGGGGACAGGGGGACCTACTTCCTATGGCTACACCTTC.

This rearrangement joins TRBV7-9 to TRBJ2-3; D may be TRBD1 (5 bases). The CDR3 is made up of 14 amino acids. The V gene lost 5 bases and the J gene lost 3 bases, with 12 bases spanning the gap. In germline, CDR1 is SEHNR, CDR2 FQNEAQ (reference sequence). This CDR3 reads CASSLQGGTDTQYF. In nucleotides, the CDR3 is TGTGCCAGCAGCCTTCAGGGTGGGACAGATACGCAGTATTTT. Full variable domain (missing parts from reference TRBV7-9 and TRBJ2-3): DTGVSQNPRHKITKRGQNVTFRCDPISEHNRLYWYRQTLGQGPEFLTYFQNEAQLEKSRLLSDRFSAERPKGSFSTLEIQRTEQGDSAMYLCASSLQGGTDTQYFGPGTRLTVL.

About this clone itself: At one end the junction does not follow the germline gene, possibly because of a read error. CDR3 nucleotide sequence: TGCGCCAGCAGCTTGGATTTGGGGGGGAACTATGACTACACCTTC. Translation: CASSLDLGGNYDYTF. The rearrangement uses TRBV5-1 and TRBJ1-2; possible D gene TRBD1, 5 bases. Germline assignment: CDR1 SGHRS and CDR2 YFSETQ. The CDR3 runs to 15 residues.

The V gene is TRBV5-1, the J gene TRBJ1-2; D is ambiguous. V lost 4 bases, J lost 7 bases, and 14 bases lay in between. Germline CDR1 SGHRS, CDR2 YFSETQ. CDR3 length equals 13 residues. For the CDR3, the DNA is TGCGCCAGCAGCCTATCGGGTGATGCTGGCTACACCTTC. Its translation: CASSLSGDAGYTF.

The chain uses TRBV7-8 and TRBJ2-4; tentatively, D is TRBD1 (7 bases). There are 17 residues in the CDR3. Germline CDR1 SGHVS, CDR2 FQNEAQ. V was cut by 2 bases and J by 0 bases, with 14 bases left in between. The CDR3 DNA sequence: TGTGCCAGCAGCTTACCCCGACAGGGACTAGCCAAAAACATTCAGTACTTC. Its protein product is CASSLPRQGLAKNIQYF. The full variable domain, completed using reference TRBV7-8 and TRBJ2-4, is GAGVSQSPRYKVAKRGQDVALRCDPISGHVSLFWYQQALGQGPEFLTYFQNEAQLDKSGLPSDRFFAERPEGSVSTLKIQRTQQEDSAVYLCASSLPRQGLAKNIQYFGAGTRLSVL.

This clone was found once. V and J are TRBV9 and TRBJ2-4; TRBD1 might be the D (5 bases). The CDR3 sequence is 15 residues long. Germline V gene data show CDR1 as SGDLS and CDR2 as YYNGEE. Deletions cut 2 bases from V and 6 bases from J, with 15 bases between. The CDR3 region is CASSVDVGAGNIQYF. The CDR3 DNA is TGTGCCAGCAGCGTCGACGTAGGGGCCGGAAACATTCAGTACTTC.